What follows are 20 T cell receptor beta chains derived from one specimen sequenced in a study of T cells in Graves' hyperthyroidism and ophthalmopathy (dated by TCRdb to the late 2010s). Library generation was performed with multiplex PCR. The sample was run on an Illumina HiSeq 2000. Amplification of TCR beta CDR3 regions was carried out from RNA transcripts. For the first round of RT-PCR on the TCR CDR3, the HTBI primer set was used together with the Qiagen OneStep RT-PCR kit. The raw public data were reprocessed by TCRdb itself: fastp quality trimming at Q25, MiXCR clonotype calling, in-frame beta chains only. When rows share a CDR3 protein, they turn into one entry using the most common DNA and genes. The table for this sample lists 550,000 to 600,000 distinct CDR3 sequences; just over 45% of them were counted only once. The top ten hold around 20% of the sample. Specimen: peripheral blood or thyroid tissue (not recorded which). Source of these receptors: an adult woman with Graves' disease, either hyperthyroidism or ophthalmopathy (not recorded which).

The rearrangement links TRBV7-8 to TRBJ2-5; the D gene is possibly TRBD1 (6 bases). This CDR3 is 14 amino acids long. V dropped 1 base and J dropped 5 bases, with 11 bases sitting between them. The V gene's germline CDR1 is SGHVS and CDR2 FQNEAQ. CDR3 loop: CASSLDRVRETQYF. CDR3 coding DNA: TGTGCCAGCAGCTTAGACAGGGTTCGGGAGACCCAGTACTTC.

Remarks on this clonotype: The conserved final phenylalanine or tryptophan is absent from the CDR3, which likely points to a read error. The limits of the CDR3 on the DNA are not certain, so only TCRdb's listed CDR3 is given. V gene TRBV20-1 combines with J gene TRBJ2-6. The length of the CDR3 is 14 amino acids, counting both ends. Germline values: CDR1 DFQATT, CDR2 SNEGSKA (reference sequence). This CDR3 is CSARDGSGANVLTV.

The chain recombines TRBV25-1 with TRBJ2-7; the match to TRBD2 covers 7 bases. The V and J ends lost 4 bases and 4 bases, in that order; junction bases with no gene match: 7. From germline, CDR1 is MGHDK and CDR2 SYGVNS. The CDR3 has 14 amino acids. Here the CDR3 DNA reads TGTGCCAGCAGTGGAGGGAGGGAGGTATACGAGCAGTACTTC. This gives the protein CASSGGREVYEQYF.

This clonotype showed up many times. The chain uses TRBV6-5 and TRBJ1-1; a weak D match, TRBD1 (5 bases). The CDR3 is 13 residues long. The germline V gene has CDR1 MNHEY and CDR2 SVGAGI. The germline V and J ends were trimmed by 8 bases and 6 bases, with 16 bases remaining between them. The CDR3 region has the DNA TGTGCCAGCTGCCCGGGGCCGATCGCTGAAGCTTTCTTT. Protein product: CASCPGPIAEAFF.

This clonotype was observed many times. The rearrangement links TRBV2 to TRBJ2-7; D not certain. Deletions cut 8 bases from V and 3 bases from J, with 8 bases between. Germline CDR1 is SNHLY and CDR2 is FYNNEI. The CDR3 totals 11 residues. The CDR3 sequence: CASYYYYEQYF. In DNA, the CDR3 is TGTGCCAGCTATTATTACTACGAGCAGTACTTC.

The chain employs TRBV9 and TRBJ2-2; possible D gene TRBD1, 6 bases. Between the trimmed V and J ends, which lost 0 bases and 4 bases, there was a span of 10 bases. The CDR3 is 15 residues long. Germline values: CDR1 SGDLS, CDR2 YYNGEE. The CDR3 sequence is CASSVAAGVTGELFF. In DNA form, the CDR3 reads TGTGCCAGCAGCGTAGCGGCAGGGGTCACCGGGGAGCTGTTTTTT.

The chain joins TRBV5-1 to TRBJ1-1; D ambiguous. CDR1 and CDR2 (germline): SGHRS, YFSETQ. Trimming took off 4 bases at V and 11 bases at J, with 15 bases between the two ends. The CDR3 loop spans 12 amino acids. CDR3 sequence (DNA): TGCGCCAGCAGCCCGGAGACTGGGGAGGCTTTCTTT. It codes for CASSPETGEAFF.

The chain combines TRBV19 with TRBJ2-1; TRBD2 agrees at 7 bases. V was clipped by 6 bases and J by 10 bases; unmatched bases: 6. Germline assignment: CDR1 LNHDA and CDR2 SQIVND (reference sequence). The CDR3 has 12 amino acids. The CDR3 here is CASRKTGREQFF. In DNA form, the CDR3 reads TGTGCCAGTAGAAAGACCGGGAGGGAGCAGTTCTTC.

This clonotype has only one observation. J is TRBJ1-3 and V is TRBV20-1; possibly TRBD1 for D (5 bases). The CDR3 sequence is 12 residues long. Germline-derived CDR1 and CDR2 are DFQATT and SNEGSKA (reference sequence). CDR3 residues: CRVDSPMNTIYF. CDR3 sequence (DNA): TGCAGGGTTGACAGCCCCATGAACACCATATATTTT.

This clonotype was detected many times. The genes are TRBV5-6 and TRBJ2-7; TRBD2 is a possible D gene (6 bases). CDR1 SGHDT and CDR2 YYEEEE come from the germline V gene. CDR3 length: 13 amino acids. V lost 3 bases and J 8 bases, leaving 15 bases between the germline ends. The CDR3 DNA follows: TGTGCCAGCAGCTGGGGACTTCTTACGCAGCAGTACTTC. It codes for CASSWGLLTQQYF.

This clonotype was observed at least ten times. This sequence joins TRBV20-1 and TRBJ2-7; D gene uncertain. Germline V lookup: CDR1 DFQATT, CDR2 SNEGSKA (reference sequence). The CDR3 runs 11 residues. Trimming cost V 4 bases and J 5 bases, with 9 bases left between them. In DNA form, the CDR3 reads TGCAGTGCTACGCTGGCAGACGAGCAGTACTTC. Its translation: CSATLADEQYF.

V is TRBV6-5 and J is TRBJ1-1; D gene unclear. V was trimmed by 2 bases and J by 6 bases, leaving 10 bases between them. The CDR3 is 13 residues long. CDR1 and CDR2 from the germline V gene are MNHEY and SVGAGI. The CDR3 DNA is TGTGCCAGCAGTTACAACCCGACACCTGAAGCTTTCTTT. Translating gives CASSYNPTPEAFF.

This clonotype has at least ten counts. The V call is TRBV9, the J call TRBJ1-6; a weak D match, TRBD1 (6 bases). Trimming pared 4 bases from V and 7 bases from J, leaving 12 bases between. Germline V lookup: CDR1 SGDLS, CDR2 YYNGEE. The CDR3 sequence is 14 residues long. The CDR3 nucleotides read TGTGCCAGCAGCCGGGGGGGCTTAAATTCACCCCTCCACTTT. Its protein is CASSRGGLNSPLHF.

This chain links TRBV10-3 with TRBJ2-5, with TRBD2 as a possible D gene (5 bases). CDR1 is ENHRY and CDR2 is SYGVKD in the germline V gene. Deletions cut 0 bases from V and 5 bases from J, with 10 bases between. The CDR3 sequence is 14 residues long. In nucleotides, the CDR3 is TGTGCCATCAGTGAGTCTAGAGGGTCGGAGACCCAGTACTTC. Amino acids: CAISESRGSETQYF.

The sample holds many counts of this clonotype. The chain carries TRBV6-5 and TRBJ2-7; 9 bases are shared with TRBD2. The germline CDR1 and CDR2 sequences are MNHEY and SVGAGI. The CDR3 sequence is 14 residues long. Trimming cost V 7 bases and J 3 bases; bases outside gene matches: 7. The CDR3 sequence: CASTVASGVYEQYF. The DNA of the CDR3 is TGTGCCAGCACTGTAGCTAGCGGGGTCTACGAGCAGTACTTC.

Details on this clonotype: A read error is possible here, since a much larger clone lies one base away. This CDR3 is missing its conserved last phenylalanine or tryptophan, likely due to a read error. The genes are TRBV28 and TRBJ1-1; perhaps TRBD1 as D (5 bases). Germline V lookup: CDR1 MDHEN, CDR2 SYDVKM. The CDR3 contains 14 residues. V was trimmed by 4 bases and J by 3 bases, leaving 12 bases between them. This CDR3 is CASSSPEGDTEAFL. In DNA form, the CDR3 reads TGTGCCAGCAGTTCCCCAGAAGGGGACACTGAAGCTTTCCTT.

This clonotype appeared a few times. The chain recombines TRBV9 with TRBJ2-7; TRBD2 might be the D (5 bases). Germline lookup yields CDR1 SGDLS and CDR2 YYNGEE. The CDR3 covers 12 residues. V dropped 7 bases and J dropped 5 bases, with 13 bases sitting between them. In DNA form, the CDR3 reads TGTGCCAGCGGACCTCCGGGGAACGAGCAGTACTTC. Protein sequence: CASGPPGNEQYF.

This clonotype has at least ten counts. The CDR3 spells CASTPGQYYGYTF. In DNA form, the CDR3 reads TGTGCCAGCACGCCGGGACAGTACTATGGCTACACCTTC. The V gene is TRBV6-5, the J gene TRBJ1-2; 7 positions match TRBD1. This CDR3 is built from 13 residues. The V and J ends lost 7 bases and 3 bases, in that order; junction bases with no gene match: 5. The germline CDR1 and CDR2 sequences are MNHEY and SVGAGI.

This clonotype was detected many times. The V and J genes are TRBV20-1 and TRBJ1-5; 7 bases match TRBD1. The V gene's germline CDR1 is DFQATT and CDR2 SNEGSKA (reference sequence). J lost 9 bases, V lost 5 bases, and 16 bases had no gene match. The CDR3 spans 15 residues. The CDR3 DNA is TGCAGTGCTCACCGGCCCGGACAGGCTATAGGGCCCCAGCATTTT. It codes for CSAHRPGQAIGPQHF.

Regarding this clonotype: This may be a read error, as it is one base from a much larger clone. In DNA, the CDR3 is TGTGCCGGCAGCCCGGGGGGGTCGGGAGCGGGCACCGGGGAGCTGTTTTTT. It encodes CAGSPGGSGAGTGELFF. The rearrangement uses TRBV5-4 and TRBJ2-2; TRBD2 aligns across 8 bases. The CDR3 totals 17 residues. CDR1 and CDR2 (germline): SGHNT, YYREEE (reference sequence). Full variable domain (missing parts from reference TRBV5-4 and TRBJ2-2): ETGVTQSPTHLIKTRGQQVTLRCSSQSGHNTVSWYQQALGQGPQFIFQYYREEENGRGNFPPRFSGLQFPNYSSELNVNALELDDSALYLCAGSPGGSGAGTGELFFGEGSRLTVL.